The 23 T cell receptor beta chains presented below share a single source sample, sequenced in a study of blood T cell repertoires in COVID-19. Only in-frame clones appear in the TCRdb table, and some are missing; sequencing was by immunoSEQ multiplex PCR. This sample has approximately 74,000 clones, with around nine tenths found just once. The sequenced sample consisted of peripheral blood. All receptors derive from a woman aged 55-69 years with acute or convalescent COVID-19.

The CDR3 DNA reads as TGTGCCAGCAGTTTGGAGGCCCTGAACACTGAAGCTTTCTTT. Amino acid sequence: CASSLEALNTEAFF. The genes are TRBV28 and TRBJ1-1; D remains unclear. The CDR3 consists of 14 residues. Germline values: CDR1 MDHEN, CDR2 SYDVKM. V was cut by 3 bases and J by 0 bases, with 8 bases left in between.

J is TRBJ2-7 and V is TRBV4-1; D remains unclear. Per germline, CDR1 MGHRA and CDR2 YSYEKL. V lost 1 base, J lost 4 bases, and 8 bases lay in between. This CDR3 is 13 amino acids long. The CDR3 region is CASSQVGAYEQYF. As DNA, the CDR3 is TGCGCCAGCAGCCAAGTCGGTGCATACGAGCAGTACTTC.

The genes are TRBV29-1 and TRBJ1-1; TRBD1 matches 8 bases. V lost 6 bases to trimming and J lost 3 bases; unmatched junction nucleotides: 6. The CDR3 covers 13 residues. In germline, CDR1 is SQVTM, CDR2 ANQGSEA. This CDR3 is CSVGQGAYTEAFF. CDR3 bases: TGCAGCGTCGGGCAGGGGGCCTACACTGAAGCTTTCTTT.

This chain joins TRBV19 and TRBJ1-1, with D perhaps matching TRBD1 (6 bases). CDR1 is LNHDA, CDR2 SQIVND, per germline (reference sequence). This CDR3 has 12 residues. V was clipped by 5 bases and J by 5 bases, with 9 bases between them. CDR3 loop: CASSARGTEAFF. CDR3 nucleotide sequence: TGTGCCAGTAGTGCCAGGGGAACTGAAGCTTTCTTT. The variable domain in full, completed from reference TRBV19 and TRBJ1-1, reads DGGITQSPKYLFRKEGQNVTLSCEQNLNHDAMYWYRQDPGQGLRLIYYSQIVNDFQKGDIAEGYSVSREKKESFPLTVTSAQKNPTAFYLCASSARGTEAFFGQGTRLTVV.

V is TRBV7-3 and J is TRBJ1-2, with a weak D call TRBD1 (5 bases). Trimming stripped 0 bases from V and 5 bases from J, with 16 bases between. Germline V lookup: CDR1 SGHTA, CDR2 FQGTGA. CDR3 size: 16 residues. The CDR3 sequence is CASSLTSAAGTYGYTF. CDR3 nucleotide sequence: TGTGCCAGCAGCTTAACGTCCGCCGCCGGGACTTATGGCTACACCTTC.

The V and J genes are TRBV28 and TRBJ1-2, with 8 positions matching TRBD1. The J segment lost 3 bases and the V segment lost 4 bases, leaving 4 bases of the junction unmatched. The germline CDR1 and CDR2 sequences are MDHEN and SYDVKM. The CDR3 loop spans 14 amino acids. The CDR3 nucleotides read TGTGCCAGCAGTTCAGGGGGCGCGGACTATGGCTACACCTTC. This gives the protein CASSSGGADYGYTF.

V and J are TRBV7-9 and TRBJ2-1; TRBD1 matches at 9 bases. The junction had 6 bases not matched to a gene; V was cut back by 3 bases and J by 6 bases. CDR3 length: 15 residues. Germline CDR1 is SEHNR and CDR2 is FQNEAQ (reference sequence). CDR3 nucleotides: TGTGCCAGCAGCTTGAGGGGACAGGGAGGCAATGAGCAGTTCTTC. Its translation is CASSLRGQGGNEQFF. Full variable domain (outside the CDR3, taken from reference TRBV7-9 and TRBJ2-1): DTGVSQNPRHKITKRGQNVTFRCDPISEHNRLYWYRQTLGQGPEFLTYFQNEAQLEKSRLLSDRFSAERPKGSFSTLEIQRTEQGDSAMYLCASSLRGQGGNEQFFGPGTRLTVL.

The V gene is TRBV28, the J gene TRBJ2-7; TRBD2 is a possible D gene (6 bases). This CDR3 contains 15 residues. Per germline, CDR1 MDHEN and CDR2 SYDVKM. The V end lost 5 bases, the J end lost 0 bases, and 14 bases lay between the germline ends. The CDR3 reads CASSEAGKSSYEQYF. The CDR3 DNA is TGTGCCAGCAGTGAAGCGGGTAAGAGCTCCTACGAGCAGTACTTC.

The rearrangement uses TRBV7-2 and TRBJ2-1; 8 bases agree with TRBD1. From germline, CDR1 is SGHTA and CDR2 FQGNSA. The trim removed 5 bases at V and 5 bases at J, leaving 8 bases unmatched. The CDR3 spans 15 residues. The CDR3 region is CASSPRTGFNNEQFF. The CDR3 coding sequence is TGTGCCAGCAGCCCCCGGACAGGGTTTAACAATGAGCAGTTCTTC.

The chain uses TRBV27 and TRBJ2-2; D might be TRBD1 (6 bases). This CDR3 has 14 amino acids. Germline V lookup: CDR1 MNHEY, CDR2 SMNVEV (reference sequence). The ends were cut back, 2 bases at V and 5 bases at J, with 9 bases in the middle. The CDR3 region has the DNA TGTGCCAGCAGTTTAACAGGGTGGACCGGGGAGCTGTTTTTT. As protein: CASSLTGWTGELFF.

This chain connects TRBV2 to TRBJ1-6; 7 nucleotides agree with TRBD1. CDR3 size: 13 residues. The germline CDR1 and CDR2 sequences are SNHLY and FYNNEI. V trimming: 7 bases; J trimming: 8 bases; junction bases outside the gene matches: 5. The CDR3, as DNA: TGTGCCAGCAAACGGACAGGAGATTCACCCCTCCACTTT. It specifies CASKRTGDSPLHF.

The chain uses TRBV11-3 and TRBJ2-3; the D gene is possibly TRBD1 (6 bases). Deletions cut 4 bases from V and 2 bases from J, with 10 bases between. Per germline, CDR1 SGHNT and CDR2 YENEEA. The CDR3 sequence is 14 residues long. The CDR3 protein is CASSSTGATDTQYF. The CDR3, as DNA: TGTGCCAGCAGCTCGACAGGTGCCACAGATACGCAGTATTTT. The full variable domain, completed using reference TRBV11-3 and TRBJ2-3, is EAGVVQSPRYKIIEKKQPVAFWCNPISGHNTLYWYLQNLGQGPELLIRYENEEAVDDSQLPKDRFSAERLKGVDSTLKIQPAELGDSAVYLCASSSTGATDTQYFGPGTRLTVL.

V gene TRBV4-1 combines with J gene TRBJ2-7, with TRBD2 matching 11 bases. From germline, CDR1 is MGHRA and CDR2 YSYEKL. V lost 6 bases, J lost 3 bases, and 7 bases stayed unmatched. The CDR3 contains 15 residues. CDR3 DNA sequence: TGCGCCAGCAGACCCCAAACTAGCGGGAGCTACGAGCAGTACTTC. It translates to CASRPQTSGSYEQYF.

This clone was seen a handful of times. This sequence joins TRBV6-5 and TRBJ2-7; TRBD1 aligns across 7 bases. V lost 8 bases to trimming and J lost 3 bases; unmatched junction nucleotides: 13. CDR1 is MNHEY, CDR2 SVGAGI, per germline. CDR3 length: 15 amino acids. The CDR3 here is CASYEQGSMNYEQYF. In DNA, the CDR3 is TGTGCCAGCTACGAACAGGGGTCGATGAACTACGAGCAGTACTTC.

This clone was observed once. V usage is TRBV5-6 and J usage is TRBJ2-5; 8 bases line up with TRBD1. J was trimmed by 4 bases and V by 1 base; bases with no gene match: 3. The CDR3 is made up of 14 amino acids. Germline assignment: CDR1 SGHDT and CDR2 YYEEEE. CDR3 in amino acids: CASSLQGASETQYF. Here the CDR3 DNA reads TGTGCCAGCAGCTTGCAGGGGGCGTCAGAGACCCAGTACTTC.

This sequence joins TRBV5-5 and TRBJ1-2; 8 nucleotides agree with TRBD1. V lost 4 bases and J lost 6; bases outside the gene matches: 2. The CDR3 is 12 amino acids. The germline V gene encodes CDR1 SGHKS and CDR2 YYEKEE (reference sequence). CDR3 sequence (DNA): TGTGCCAGCAGCCAGGACAGGGATGGCTACACCTTC. It codes for CASSQDRDGYTF.

The CDR3 is CASSNLDGGARREQYF. CDR3 coding DNA: TGCGCCAGCAGCAACCTCGACGGCGGGGCGCGGAGAGAGCAGTACTTC. The chain is built from TRBV5-1 and TRBJ2-7; possible D gene TRBD2, 6 bases. Looked up from germline, CDR1 is SGHRS and CDR2 is YFSETQ. V lost 4 bases to trimming and J lost 7 bases, with 24 bases between them. This CDR3 comprises 16 residues.

The gene calls are TRBV19 and TRBJ2-7, with 12 bases that match TRBD1. The CDR3 sequence is 18 residues long. The J segment lost 0 bases and the V segment lost 5 bases, leaving 11 bases of the junction unmatched. Looked up from germline, CDR1 is LNHDA and CDR2 is SQIVND (reference sequence). The CDR3 loop reads CASSSGTGGGGFSYEQYF. CDR3 bases: TGTGCCAGTAGTTCCGGGACAGGGGGCGGTGGTTTCTCCTACGAGCAGTACTTC.

This clone was found a few times. This rearrangement joins TRBV4-3 to TRBJ2-2, with TRBD2 identical over 8 bases. CDR3 length equals 18 residues. The V gene end was trimmed by 0 bases and the J gene end by 0 bases; junction bases not matched to a gene: 6. Per the germline V gene, CDR1 is LGHNA and CDR2 is YSLEER. CDR3 sequence: CASSQEMGGLANTGELFF. The CDR3 region has the DNA TGCGCCAGCAGCCAAGAAATGGGGGGACTAGCGAACACCGGGGAGCTGTTTTTT.

The chain uses TRBV28 and TRBJ2-7, with 8 bases identical to TRBD1. The CDR3 sequence is 13 residues long. J was trimmed by 6 bases and V by 8 bases; bases with no gene match: 9. Looked up from germline, CDR1 is MDHEN and CDR2 is SYDVKM. DNA of the CDR3: TGTGCCAGCGGAGGGACAGGTCTAGGCGAGCAGTACTTC. It translates to CASGGTGLGEQYF.

The chain recombines TRBV14 with TRBJ1-1; no clear D. The germline gives CDR1 SGHDN, CDR2 FVKESK. There are 13 residues in the CDR3. V lost 7 bases and J 0 bases, leaving 9 bases between the germline ends. The CDR3 sequence: CASKRLMNTEAFF. The DNA of the CDR3 is TGTGCCAGCAAGAGACTTATGAACACTGAAGCTTTCTTT. Supplemented by reference TRBV14 and TRBJ1-1, the full variable domain reads EAGVTQFPSHSVIEKGQTVTLRCDPISGHDNLYWYRRVMGKEIKFLLHFVKESKQDESGMPNNRFLAERTGGTYSTLKVQPAELEDSGVYFCASKRLMNTEAFFGQGTRLTVV.

The rearrangement joins TRBV6-4 to TRBJ2-1; D is unresolved. The germline CDR1 and CDR2 sequences are MRHNA and SNTAGT. V was pared by 6 bases and J by 0 bases, with 6 bases between. This CDR3 comprises 13 residues. The CDR3 nucleotides read TGTGCCAGCAGCACTGGCTCCTACAATGAGCAGTTCTTC. It is translated as CASSTGSYNEQFF.

This chain's CDR3 is CASSPRVGGTEAFF. CDR3 coding DNA: TGTGCCAGCAGTCCCAGGGTGGGGGGCACTGAAGCTTTCTTT. The V call is TRBV2, the J call TRBJ1-1; a weak D match, TRBD1 (5 bases). The CDR3 is 14 amino acids. Germline V lookup: CDR1 SNHLY, CDR2 FYNNEI. Between the trimmed V and J ends, which lost 5 bases and 4 bases, there was a span of 14 bases.